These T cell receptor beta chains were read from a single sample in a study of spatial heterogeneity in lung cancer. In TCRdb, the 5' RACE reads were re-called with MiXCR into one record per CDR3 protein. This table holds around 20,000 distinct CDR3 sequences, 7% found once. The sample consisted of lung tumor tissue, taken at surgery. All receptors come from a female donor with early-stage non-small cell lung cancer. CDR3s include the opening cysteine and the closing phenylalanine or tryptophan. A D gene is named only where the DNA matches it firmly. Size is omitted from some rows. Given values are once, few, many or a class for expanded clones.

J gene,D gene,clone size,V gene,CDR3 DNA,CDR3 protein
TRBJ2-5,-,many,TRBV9,TGTGCCAGCAGCGTAGCCCCCCTAGTCAACCAAGAGACCCAGTACTTC,CASSVAPLVNQETQYF
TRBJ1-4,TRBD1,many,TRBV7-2,TGTGCCAGCAGCCGGACAGGGGGCGGTGAAAAACTGTTTTTT,CASSRTGGGEKLFF
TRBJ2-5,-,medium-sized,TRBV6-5,TGTGCCAGCAGCATATTGGGGTCAGAGACCCAGTACTTC,CASSILGSETQYF
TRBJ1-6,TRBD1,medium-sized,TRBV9,TGTGCCAGCAGCGGCGGACAGGCGTATAATTCACCCCTCCACTTT,CASSGGQAYNSPLHF
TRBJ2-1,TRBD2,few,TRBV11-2,TGTGCCAGTCTTCAGTCTGAGGCATGGGGGGGTGAGCAGTTCTTC,CASLQSEAWGGEQFF
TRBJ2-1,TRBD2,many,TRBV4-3,TGCGCCAGCAGCCCTAAACGGGGAGGGTCCAATGAGCAGTTCTTC,CASSPKRGGSNEQFF
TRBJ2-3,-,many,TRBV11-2,TGTGCCAGCAGCAATACGAATACGCAGTATTTT,CASSNTNTQYF
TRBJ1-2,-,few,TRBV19,TGTGCCAGTAGTATGCTGGACGGAGCTAACTATGGCTACACCTTC,CASSMLDGANYGYTF
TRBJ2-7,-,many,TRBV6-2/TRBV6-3,TGTGCCAGCAGGACCGGGGGAGTCTACGAGCAGTACTTC,CASRTGGVYEQYF
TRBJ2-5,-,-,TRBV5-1,TGCGCCAGCGGCAGGGGTTTTGGAGAGACCCAGTACTTC,CASGRGFGETQYF
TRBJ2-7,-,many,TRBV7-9,TGTGCCAGCAGATCCCGCGGGGCGGGATTGGGAGAGCAGTACTTC,CASRSRGAGLGEQYF
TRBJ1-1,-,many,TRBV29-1,TGCAGCGTTCAAAGGGACTTACAACGGGGTGAAGCTTTCTTT,CSVQRDLQRGEAFF
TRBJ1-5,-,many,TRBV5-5,TGTGCCAGCAGCTTGGAACCCTTTAGCAATCAGCCCCAGCATTTT,CASSLEPFSNQPQHF
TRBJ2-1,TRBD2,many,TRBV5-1,TGCGCCAGCAGCTTGGTTCCAGCGGGGGGCCAAGGTGAGCAGTTCTTC,CASSLVPAGGQGEQFF
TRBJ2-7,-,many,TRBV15,TGTGCCACCAGGAGAGATCCGGGCTCCTACGAGCAGTACTTC,CATRRDPGSYEQYF
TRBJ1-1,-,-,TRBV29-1,TGCAGCGTCCTTAGAACAGCTACTGAAGCTTTCTTT,CSVLRTATEAFF
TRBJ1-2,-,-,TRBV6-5,TGTGCCAGCAGTCCCCCTGGCCGGTCCGTCTATGGCTACACCTTC,CASSPPGRSVYGYTF
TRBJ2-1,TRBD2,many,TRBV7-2,TGTGCCAGCAGCGGGGGACTAGCGGGGGCCAAACCTTACAATGAGCAGTTCTTC,CASSGGLAGAKPYNEQFF
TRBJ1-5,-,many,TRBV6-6,TGTGCCAGCAGTTACTCCGGGCCAGCGGGGGGACTTAGCAATCAGCCCCAGCATTTT,CASSYSGPAGGLSNQPQHF
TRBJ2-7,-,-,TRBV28,TGTGCCAGCAGACCAGGCGGCTACAACGAGCAGTACTTC,CASRPGGYNEQYF
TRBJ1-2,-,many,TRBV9,TGTGCCAGCAGCCTAGGCCCCGGTGGCTACACCTTC,CASSLGPGGYTF
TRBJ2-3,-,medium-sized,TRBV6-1,TGTGCCAGCACCTACACAGATACGCAGTATTTT,CASTYTDTQYF
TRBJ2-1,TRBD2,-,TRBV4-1,TGCGCCAGCAGCCCAGCGGGGGGGCCCAATGAGCAGTTCTTC,CASSPAGGPNEQFF
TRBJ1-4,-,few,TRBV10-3,TGTGCCATCAGTACGGATGAAAAACTGTTTTTT,CAISTDEKLFF
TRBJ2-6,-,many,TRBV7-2,TGTGCCAGCAGCCCTGGGGGGACCTCTGGGGCCAACGTCCTGACTTTC,CASSPGGTSGANVLTF
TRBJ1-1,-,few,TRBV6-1,TGTGCCAGCAGTACGACAGCAGAGACTGAAGCTTTCTTT,CASSTTAETEAFF
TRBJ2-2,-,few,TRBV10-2,TGCGCCAGCAGTGAGTCGCCGAACACCGGGGAGCTGTTTTTT,CASSESPNTGELFF
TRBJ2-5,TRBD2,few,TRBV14,TGTGCCAGCAGCCGCCTAGCGGGGGGGCCAAGGGAAGAGACCCAGTACTTC,CASSRLAGGPREETQYF
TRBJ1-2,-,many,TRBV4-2,TGTGCCAGCAGCCAAGATCGGACAGCCTATGGCTACACCTTC,CASSQDRTAYGYTF
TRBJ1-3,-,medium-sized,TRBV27,TGTGCCAGCAGTTTCTCTGGAAACACCATATATTTT,CASSFSGNTIYF
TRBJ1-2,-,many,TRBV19,TGTGCCAGTAGCTCGCTGGGAGTTAACTATGGCTACACCTTC,CASSSLGVNYGYTF
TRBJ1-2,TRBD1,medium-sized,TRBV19,TGTGCCAGTAAGGGCCAGGGGGAGTACGGGAGTGGCTACACCTTC,CASKGQGEYGSGYTF
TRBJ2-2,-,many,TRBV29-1,TGCAGCGTTGGTAAGCGGGACACCGGGGAGCTGTTTTTT,CSVGKRDTGELFF
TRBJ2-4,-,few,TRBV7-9,TGTGCCAGCAGCTTACCGAGTCATGCCAAAAACATTCAGTACTTC,CASSLPSHAKNIQYF
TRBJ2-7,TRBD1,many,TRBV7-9,TGTGCCAGCAGCTTACAAGGACAGGGCGCCGAGCAGTACTTC,CASSLQGQGAEQYF
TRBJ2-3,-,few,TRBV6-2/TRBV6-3,TGTGCCAGCAGGGGATATGGGACAGATACGCAGTATTTT,CASRGYGTDTQYF
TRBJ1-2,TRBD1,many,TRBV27,TGTGCCAGCAGTCAGGGACAGGGGTATGGCTACACCTTC,CASSQGQGYGYTF
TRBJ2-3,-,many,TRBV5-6,TGTGCCAGCAGCATTTCCCCCCCAGATACGCAGTATTTT,CASSISPPDTQYF
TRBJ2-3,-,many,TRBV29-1,TGCAGCGTTGAAGAGGGCGGTGATACGCAGTATTTT,CSVEEGGDTQYF
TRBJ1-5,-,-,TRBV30,TGTGCCTGGAGTGTCTCGGGACAGCCCCAGCATTTT,CAWSVSGQPQHF
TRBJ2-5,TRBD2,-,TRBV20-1,TGCAGTGCTAGAGGAGCTAGGCTAGCGGGTGAGACCCAGTACTTC,CSARGARLAGETQYF